This TCR beta chain was captured by sequencing in a study of blood T cells in healthy people across ages. Study-wide points: Underestimates were what the diversity estimates from one million T cells were considered to be.

The germline CDR1 and CDR2 sequences are SQVTM and ANQGSEA. Between the trimmed V and J ends, which lost 6 bases and 4 bases, there was a span of 9 bases. CDR3 size: 11 residues. This clonotype was recorded at least ten times. What it binds is unknown. Healthy Caucasian individuals from Russia aged about 6 to 90 were enrolled as donors. Isolating PBMCs gave at least 6.5 million of these cells per sample. Through a sample-barcoded 5' primer and a J-beta primer mix, a second PCR was run for about 7 to 12 cycles. TCRdb called the 5' RACE reads again in MiXCR, with one record for every CDR3 protein. The sample has around 800,000 distinct CDR3 sequences, approximately 67% seen once.

The origin of this receptor is a man aged 25-45 years in good health. J is TRBJ1-2 and V is TRBV29-1; a possible D gene is TRBD1 (5 bases). Material: blood. CDR3 nucleotides: TGCAGCGTCGGAGACAGCTATGGCTACACCTTC. It codes for CSVGDSYGYTF.